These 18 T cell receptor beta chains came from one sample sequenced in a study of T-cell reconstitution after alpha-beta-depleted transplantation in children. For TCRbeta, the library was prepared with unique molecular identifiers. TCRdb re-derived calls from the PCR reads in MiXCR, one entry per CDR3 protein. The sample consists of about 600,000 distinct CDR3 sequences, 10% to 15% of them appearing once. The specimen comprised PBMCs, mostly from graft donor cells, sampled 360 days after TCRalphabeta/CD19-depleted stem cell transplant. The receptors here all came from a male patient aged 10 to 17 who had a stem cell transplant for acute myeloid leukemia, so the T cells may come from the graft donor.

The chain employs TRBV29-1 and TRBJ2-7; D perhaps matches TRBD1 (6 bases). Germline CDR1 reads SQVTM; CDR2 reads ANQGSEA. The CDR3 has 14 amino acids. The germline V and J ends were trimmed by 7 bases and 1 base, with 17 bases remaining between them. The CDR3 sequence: CSAAQGPNSYEQYF. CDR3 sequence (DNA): TGCAGCGCTGCCCAGGGGCCCAATTCCTACGAGCAGTACTTC.

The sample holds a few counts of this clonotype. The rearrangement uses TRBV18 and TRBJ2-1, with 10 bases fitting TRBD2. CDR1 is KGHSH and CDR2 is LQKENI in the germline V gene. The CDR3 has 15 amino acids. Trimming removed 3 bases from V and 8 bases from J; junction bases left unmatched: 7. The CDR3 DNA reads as TGTGCCAGCTCACCGAGGGGGACTAGCGCCCATGAGCAGTTCTTC. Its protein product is CASSPRGTSAHEQFF.

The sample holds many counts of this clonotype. Here the CDR3 reads CASSLRTGGYNEQFF. In nucleotides, the CDR3 is TGTGCCAGCAGTCTCCGGACAGGGGGCTACAATGAGCAGTTCTTC. This chain uses TRBV28 with TRBJ2-1, with 10 bases lining up with TRBD1. V lost 5 bases, J lost 3 bases, and 4 bases stayed unmatched. In germline, CDR1 is MDHEN, CDR2 SYDVKM. The CDR3 has 15 residues. Full variable domain (missing parts from reference TRBV28 and TRBJ2-1): DVKVTQSSRYLVKRTGEKVFLECVQDMDHENMFWYRQDPGLGLRLIYFSYDVKMKEKGDIPEGYSVSREKKERFSLILESASTNQTSMYLCASSLRTGGYNEQFFGPGTRLTVL.

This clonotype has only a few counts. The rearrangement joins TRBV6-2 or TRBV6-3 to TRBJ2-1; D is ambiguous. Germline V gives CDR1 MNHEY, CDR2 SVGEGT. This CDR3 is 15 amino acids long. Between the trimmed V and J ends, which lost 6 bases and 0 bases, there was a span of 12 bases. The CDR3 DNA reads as TGTGCCAGCAGCCGTACCATGAGCTCCTACAATGAGCAGTTCTTC. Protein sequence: CASSRTMSSYNEQFF.

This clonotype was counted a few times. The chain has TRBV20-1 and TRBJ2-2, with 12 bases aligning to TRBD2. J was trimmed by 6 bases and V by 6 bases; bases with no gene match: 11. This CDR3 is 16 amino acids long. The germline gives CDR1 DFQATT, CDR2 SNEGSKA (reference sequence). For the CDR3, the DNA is TGCAGTGCCCCCAACCTAGCGGGAGGGCGGCCCGGGGAGCTGTTTTTT. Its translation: CSAPNLAGGRPGELFF.

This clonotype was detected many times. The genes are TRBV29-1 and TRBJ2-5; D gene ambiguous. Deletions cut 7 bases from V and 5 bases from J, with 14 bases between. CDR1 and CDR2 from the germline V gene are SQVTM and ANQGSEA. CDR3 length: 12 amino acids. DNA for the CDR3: TGCAGCGGGGCCGAAGTTGTGGAGACCCAGTACTTC. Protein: CSGAEVVETQYF.

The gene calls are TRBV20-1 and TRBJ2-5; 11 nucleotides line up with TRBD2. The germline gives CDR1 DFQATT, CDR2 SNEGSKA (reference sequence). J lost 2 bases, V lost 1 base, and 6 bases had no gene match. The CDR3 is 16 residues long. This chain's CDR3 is CSARGPGTSGQETQYF. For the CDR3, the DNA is TGCAGTGCTAGAGGCCCCGGGACTAGCGGACAAGAGACCCAGTACTTC.

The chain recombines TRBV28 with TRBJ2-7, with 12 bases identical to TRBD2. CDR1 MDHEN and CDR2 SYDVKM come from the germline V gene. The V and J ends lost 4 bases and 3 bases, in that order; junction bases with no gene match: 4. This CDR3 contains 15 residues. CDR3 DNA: TGTGCCAGCAGTTCTAGGACTAGCGGGAACTACGAGCAGTACTTC. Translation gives CASSSRTSGNYEQYF. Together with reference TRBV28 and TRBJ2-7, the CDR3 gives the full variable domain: DVKVTQSSRYLVKRTGEKVFLECVQDMDHENMFWYRQDPGLGLRLIYFSYDVKMKEKGDIPEGYSVSREKKERFSLILESASTNQTSMYLCASSSRTSGNYEQYFGPGTRLTVT.

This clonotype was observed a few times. The CDR3 spells CASSSRLGTDTQYF. CDR3 in DNA: TGTGCCAGCAGCTCCCGACTAGGCACAGATACGCAGTATTTT. The rearrangement uses TRBV7-9 and TRBJ2-3; perhaps TRBD2 as D (6 bases). V lost 4 bases, J lost 1 base, and 9 bases lay in between. CDR1 and CDR2 from the germline V gene are SEHNR and FQNEAQ (reference sequence). This CDR3 comprises 14 residues. Using reference TRBV7-9 and TRBJ2-3 for the parts outside the CDR3, the full variable domain is DTGVSQNPRHKITKRGQNVTFRCDPISEHNRLYWYRQTLGQGPEFLTYFQNEAQLEKSRLLSDRFSAERPKGSFSTLEIQRTEQGDSAMYLCASSSRLGTDTQYFGPGTRLTVL.

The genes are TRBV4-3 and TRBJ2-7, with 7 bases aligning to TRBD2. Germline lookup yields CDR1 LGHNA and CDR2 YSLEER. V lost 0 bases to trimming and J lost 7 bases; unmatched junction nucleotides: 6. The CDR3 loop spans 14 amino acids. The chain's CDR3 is CASSQDLAGGEQYF. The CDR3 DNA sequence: TGCGCCAGCAGCCAAGACTTAGCGGGCGGGGAGCAGTACTTC.

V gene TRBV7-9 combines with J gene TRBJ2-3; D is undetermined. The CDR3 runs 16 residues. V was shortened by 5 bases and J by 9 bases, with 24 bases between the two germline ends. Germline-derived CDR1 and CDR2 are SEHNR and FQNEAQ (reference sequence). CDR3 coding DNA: TGTGCCAGCAGCCCAGATACTACCTTCTTAGTACGCACGCAGTATTTT. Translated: CASSPDTTFLVRTQYF.

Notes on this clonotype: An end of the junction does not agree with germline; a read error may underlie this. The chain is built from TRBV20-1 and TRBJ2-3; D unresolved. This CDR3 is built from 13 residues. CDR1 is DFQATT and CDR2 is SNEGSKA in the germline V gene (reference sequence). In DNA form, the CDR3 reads TGCGGTGCTAGAGGTCCCGGCACAGATACGCAGTATTTT. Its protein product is CGARGPGTDTQYF.

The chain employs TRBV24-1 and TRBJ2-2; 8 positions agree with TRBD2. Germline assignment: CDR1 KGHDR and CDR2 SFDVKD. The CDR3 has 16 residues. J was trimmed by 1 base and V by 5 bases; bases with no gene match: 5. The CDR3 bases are TGTGCCACCAGTGCTGCGGGAGGTTGGAACACCGGGGAGCTGTTTTTT. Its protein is CATSAAGGWNTGELFF.

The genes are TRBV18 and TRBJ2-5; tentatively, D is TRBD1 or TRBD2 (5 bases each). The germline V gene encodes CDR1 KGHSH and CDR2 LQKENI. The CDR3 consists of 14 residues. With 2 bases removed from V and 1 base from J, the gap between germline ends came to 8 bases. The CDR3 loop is CASSPWGFQETQYF. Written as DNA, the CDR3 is TGTGCCAGCTCACCATGGGGGTTCCAAGAGACCCAGTACTTC.

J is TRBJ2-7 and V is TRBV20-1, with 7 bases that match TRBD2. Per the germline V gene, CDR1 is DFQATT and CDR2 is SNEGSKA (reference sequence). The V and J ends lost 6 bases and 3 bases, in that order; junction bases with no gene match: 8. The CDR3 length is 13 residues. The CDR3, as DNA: TGCAGTGCCCCGACCACTAGCGTCTACGAGCAGTACTTC. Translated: CSAPTTSVYEQYF.

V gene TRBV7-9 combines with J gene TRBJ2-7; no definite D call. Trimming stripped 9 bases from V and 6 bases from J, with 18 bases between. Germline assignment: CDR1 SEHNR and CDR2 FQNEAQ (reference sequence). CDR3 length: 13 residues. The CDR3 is CARGPRPTCEQYF. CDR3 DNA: TGTGCCAGGGGCCCTCGGCCCACCTGCGAGCAGTACTTC.

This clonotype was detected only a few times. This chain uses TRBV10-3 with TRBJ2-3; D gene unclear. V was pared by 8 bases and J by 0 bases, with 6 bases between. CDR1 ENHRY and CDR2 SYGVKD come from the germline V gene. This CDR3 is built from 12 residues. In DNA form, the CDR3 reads TGTGCCATCGCGGTAAGCACAGATACGCAGTATTTT. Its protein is CAIAVSTDTQYF.

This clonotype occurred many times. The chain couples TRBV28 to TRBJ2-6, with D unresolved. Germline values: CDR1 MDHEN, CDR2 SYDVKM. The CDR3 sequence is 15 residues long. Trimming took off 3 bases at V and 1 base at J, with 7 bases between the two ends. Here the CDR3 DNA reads TGTGCCAGCAGTTTTCCTGGGTCTGGGGCCAACGTCCTGACTTTC. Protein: CASSFPGSGANVLTF.